The text below deals with one T cell receptor (beta chain). This record comes from a study of cytomegalovirus exposure and HLA in healthy donors. Vbeta (60) and Jbeta (13) primers were used in the PCR. The protocol was immunoSEQ multiplex PCR, while the TCRdb copy is restricted to in-frame clones and leaves out a portion. The table records fewer than 250,000 clones, around 83% of them present only once. Germline values: CDR1 GTSNPN, CDR2 SVGIG (reference sequence). With V trimmed by 7 bases and J by 7 bases, 6 bases remained unmatched. CDR3 length equals 13 residues. The sequencing sample was made of PBMCs. The chain joins TRBV30 to TRBJ1-6; 8 bases fit TRBD1. The TCR comes from a woman in her forties in good health and CMV-seronegative. The CDR3 region has the DNA TGTGCCTCCCAGGGGGCCGCAAATTCACCCCTCCACTTT. It encodes CASQGAANSPLHF.